In its sample, the clone carrying this T cell receptor (beta chain) was seen a few times. An end of the junction does not agree with germline; a read error may underlie this. Use of 60 Vbeta and 13 Jbeta primers characterized the PCR. Profiled with immunoSEQ multiplex PCR; TCRdb holds only in-frame clones, not every one. The repertoire holds roughly 78,000 clones, with around 70% as singletons. CDR1 SNHLY and CDR2 FYNNEI come from the germline V gene. The CDR3 loop spans 13 amino acids. This sample was taken from a study of cytomegalovirus exposure and HLA in healthy donors. This sequence originates from a man aged 40-49 years in good health and CMV-seropositive. The specimen was PBMCs. The chain carries TRBV2 and TRBJ2-7; 13 positions agree with TRBD2. CDR3 in DNA: TGTGCCAGCAGTGAACAGGCGACTAGCGGGGGGTTCTTC. Translated, it gives CASSEQATSGGFF.